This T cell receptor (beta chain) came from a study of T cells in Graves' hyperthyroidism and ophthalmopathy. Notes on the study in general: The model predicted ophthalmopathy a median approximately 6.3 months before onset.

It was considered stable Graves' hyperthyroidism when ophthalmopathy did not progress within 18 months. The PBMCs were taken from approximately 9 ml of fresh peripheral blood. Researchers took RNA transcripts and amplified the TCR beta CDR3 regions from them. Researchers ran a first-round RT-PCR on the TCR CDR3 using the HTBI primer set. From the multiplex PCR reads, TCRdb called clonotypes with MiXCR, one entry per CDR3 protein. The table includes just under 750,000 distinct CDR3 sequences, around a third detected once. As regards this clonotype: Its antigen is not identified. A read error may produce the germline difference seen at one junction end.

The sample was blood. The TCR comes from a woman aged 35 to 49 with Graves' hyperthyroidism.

The CDR3 loop is CARSPRTAYEQYF. The DNA of the CDR3 is TGTGCCCGCAGCCCGCGGACGGCCTACGAGCAGTACTTC. This chain connects TRBV7-2 to TRBJ2-7; D not certain. This CDR3 contains 13 residues. The V gene's germline CDR1 is SGHTA and CDR2 FQGNSA. Full variable domain (remainder filled in from reference TRBV7-2 and TRBJ2-7): GAGVSQSPSNKVTEKGKDVELRCDPISGHTALYWYRQSLGQGLEFLIYFQGNSAPDKSGLPSDRFSAERTGGSVSTLTIQRTQQEDSAVYLCARSPRTAYEQYFGPGTRLTVT.